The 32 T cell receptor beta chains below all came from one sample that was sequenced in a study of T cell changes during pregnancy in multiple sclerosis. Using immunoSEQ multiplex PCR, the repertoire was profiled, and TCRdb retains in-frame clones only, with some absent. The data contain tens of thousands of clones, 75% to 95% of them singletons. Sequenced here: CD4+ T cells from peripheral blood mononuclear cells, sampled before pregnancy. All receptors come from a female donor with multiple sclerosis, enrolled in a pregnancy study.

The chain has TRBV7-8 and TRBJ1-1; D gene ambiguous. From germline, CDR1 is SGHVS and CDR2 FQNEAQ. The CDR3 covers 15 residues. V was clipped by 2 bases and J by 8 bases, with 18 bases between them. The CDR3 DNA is TGTGCCAGCAGCTTACTATCTAACGGCGGCAGCGAAGCTTTCTTT. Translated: CASSLLSNGGSEAFF.

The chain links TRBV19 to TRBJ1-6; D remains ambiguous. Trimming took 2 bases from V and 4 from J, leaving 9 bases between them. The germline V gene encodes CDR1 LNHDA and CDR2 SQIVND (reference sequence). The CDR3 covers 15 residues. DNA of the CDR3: TGTGCCAGTAGTATAACTCAGGCATATAATTCACCCCTCCACTTT. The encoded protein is CASSITQAYNSPLHF.

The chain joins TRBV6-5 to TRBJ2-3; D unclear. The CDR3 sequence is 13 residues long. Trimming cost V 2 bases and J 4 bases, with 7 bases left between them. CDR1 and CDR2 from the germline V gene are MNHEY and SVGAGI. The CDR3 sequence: CASSYKLADTQYF. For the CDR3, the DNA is TGTGCCAGCAGTTACAAACTCGCAGATACGCAGTATTTT.

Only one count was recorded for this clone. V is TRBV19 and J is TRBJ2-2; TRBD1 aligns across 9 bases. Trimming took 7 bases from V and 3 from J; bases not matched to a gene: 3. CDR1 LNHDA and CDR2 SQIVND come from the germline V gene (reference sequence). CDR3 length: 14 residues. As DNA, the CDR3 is TGTGCCAGTACGGGACAGGGATACACCGGGGAGCTGTTTTTT. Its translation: CASTGQGYTGELFF.

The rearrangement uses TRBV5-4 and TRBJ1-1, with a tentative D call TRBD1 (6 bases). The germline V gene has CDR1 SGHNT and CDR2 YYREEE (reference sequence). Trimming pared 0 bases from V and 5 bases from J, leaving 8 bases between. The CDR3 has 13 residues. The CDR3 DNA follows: TGTGCCAGCAGCTTGGACAGGGTAACTGAAGCTTTCTTT. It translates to CASSLDRVTEAFF. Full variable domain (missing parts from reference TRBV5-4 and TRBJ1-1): ETGVTQSPTHLIKTRGQQVTLRCSSQSGHNTVSWYQQALGQGPQFIFQYYREEENGRGNFPPRFSGLQFPNYSSELNVNALELDDSALYLCASSLDRVTEAFFGQGTRLTVV.

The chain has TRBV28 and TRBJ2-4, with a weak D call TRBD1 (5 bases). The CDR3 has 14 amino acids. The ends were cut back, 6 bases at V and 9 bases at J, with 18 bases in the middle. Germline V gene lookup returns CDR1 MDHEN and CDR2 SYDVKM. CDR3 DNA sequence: TGTGCCAGCAGCACCAAGGGGCTGCCCGGCATTCAGTACTTC. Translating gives CASSTKGLPGIQYF.

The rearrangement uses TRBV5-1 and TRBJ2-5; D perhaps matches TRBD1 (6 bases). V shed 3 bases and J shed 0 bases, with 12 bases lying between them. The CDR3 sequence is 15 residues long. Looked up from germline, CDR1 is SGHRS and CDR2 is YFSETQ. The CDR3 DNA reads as TGCGCCAGCAGCTATACCGGGACAAACCAAGAGACCCAGTACTTC. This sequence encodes CASSYTGTNQETQYF.

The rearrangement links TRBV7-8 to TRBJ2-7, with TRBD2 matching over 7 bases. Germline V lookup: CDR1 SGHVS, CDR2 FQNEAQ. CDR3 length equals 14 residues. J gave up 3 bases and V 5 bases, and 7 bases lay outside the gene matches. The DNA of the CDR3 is TGTGCCAGCAGCCCCCGACTAGCCTTCTACGAGCAGTACTTC. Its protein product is CASSPRLAFYEQYF.

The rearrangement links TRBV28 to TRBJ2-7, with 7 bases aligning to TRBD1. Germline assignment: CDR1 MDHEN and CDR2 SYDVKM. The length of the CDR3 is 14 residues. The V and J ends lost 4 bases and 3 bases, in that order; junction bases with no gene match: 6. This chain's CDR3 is CASSSGDRHYEQYF. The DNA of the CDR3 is TGTGCCAGCAGTTCCGGGGACAGACACTACGAGCAGTACTTC.

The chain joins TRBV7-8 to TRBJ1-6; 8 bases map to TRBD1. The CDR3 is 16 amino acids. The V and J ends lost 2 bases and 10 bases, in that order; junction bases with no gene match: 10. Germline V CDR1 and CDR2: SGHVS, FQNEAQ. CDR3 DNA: TGTGCCAGCAGCTTACTAGCCGGGACAGGCGGCTCACCCCTCCACTTT. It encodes CASSLLAGTGGSPLHF.

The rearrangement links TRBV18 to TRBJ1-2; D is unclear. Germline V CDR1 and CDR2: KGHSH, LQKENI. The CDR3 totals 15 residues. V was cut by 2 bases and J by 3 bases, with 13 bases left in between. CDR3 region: CASSPSTETDYGYTF. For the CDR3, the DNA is TGTGCCAGCTCACCATCTACAGAGACGGACTATGGCTACACCTTC.

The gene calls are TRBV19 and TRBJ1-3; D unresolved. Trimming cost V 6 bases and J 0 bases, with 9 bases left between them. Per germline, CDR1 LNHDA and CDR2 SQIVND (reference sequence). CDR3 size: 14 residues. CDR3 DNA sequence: TGTGCCAGTAGAAGATCGGGCTCTGGAAACACCATATATTTT. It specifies CASRRSGSGNTIYF.

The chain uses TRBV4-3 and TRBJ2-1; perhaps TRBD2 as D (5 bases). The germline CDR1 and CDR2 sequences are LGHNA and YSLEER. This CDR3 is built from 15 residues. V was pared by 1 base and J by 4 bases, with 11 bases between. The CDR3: CASSQAAGVYNEQFF. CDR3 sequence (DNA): TGCGCCAGCAGCCAAGCGGCCGGGGTTTACAATGAGCAGTTCTTC.

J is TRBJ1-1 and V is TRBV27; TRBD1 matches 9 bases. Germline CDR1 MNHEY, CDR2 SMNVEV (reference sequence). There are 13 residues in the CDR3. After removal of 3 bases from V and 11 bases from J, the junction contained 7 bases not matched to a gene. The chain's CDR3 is CASSLTPDRGAFF. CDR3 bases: TGTGCCAGCAGTTTGACCCCTGACAGGGGGGCTTTCTTT.

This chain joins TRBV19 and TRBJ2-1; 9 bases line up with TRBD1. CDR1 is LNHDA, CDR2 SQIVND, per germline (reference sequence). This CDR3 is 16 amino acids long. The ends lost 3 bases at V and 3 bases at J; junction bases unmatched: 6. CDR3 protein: CASSITGTGIYNEQFF. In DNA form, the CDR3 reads TGTGCCAGTAGTATTACCGGGACAGGGATCTACAATGAGCAGTTCTTC.

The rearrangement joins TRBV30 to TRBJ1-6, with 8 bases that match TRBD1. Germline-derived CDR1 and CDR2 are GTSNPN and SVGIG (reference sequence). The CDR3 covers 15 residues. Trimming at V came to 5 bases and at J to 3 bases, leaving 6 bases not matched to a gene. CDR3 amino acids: CAWVPGQGYNSPLHF. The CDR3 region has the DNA TGTGCCTGGGTTCCAGGACAGGGCTATAATTCACCCCTCCACTTT.

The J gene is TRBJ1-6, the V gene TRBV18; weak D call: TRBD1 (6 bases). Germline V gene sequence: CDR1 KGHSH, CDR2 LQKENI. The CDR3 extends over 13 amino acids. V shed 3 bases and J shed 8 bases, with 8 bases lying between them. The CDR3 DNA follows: TGTGCCAGCTCACCTTCAGGGGATTCACCCCTCCACTTT. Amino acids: CASSPSGDSPLHF.

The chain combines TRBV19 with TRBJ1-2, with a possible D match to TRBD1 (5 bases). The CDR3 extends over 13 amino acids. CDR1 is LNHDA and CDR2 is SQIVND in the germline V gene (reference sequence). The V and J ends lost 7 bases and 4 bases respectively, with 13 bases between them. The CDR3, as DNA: TGTGCCAGTATTGACAGTACTCTCTATGGCTACACCTTC. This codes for CASIDSTLYGYTF.

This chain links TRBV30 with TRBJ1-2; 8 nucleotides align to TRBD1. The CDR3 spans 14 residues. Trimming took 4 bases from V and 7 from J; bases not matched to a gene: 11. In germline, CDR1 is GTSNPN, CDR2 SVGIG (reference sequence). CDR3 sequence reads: CAWILQGGAGGYTF. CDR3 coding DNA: TGTGCCTGGATCCTACAGGGGGGAGCTGGTGGCTACACCTTC.

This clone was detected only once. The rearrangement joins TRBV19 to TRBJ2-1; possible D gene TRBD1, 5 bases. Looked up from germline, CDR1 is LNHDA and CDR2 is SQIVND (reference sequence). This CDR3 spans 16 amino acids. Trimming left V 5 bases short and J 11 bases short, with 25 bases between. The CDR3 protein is CASSLGRDTLRVKQFF. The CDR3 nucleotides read TGTGCCAGTAGTCTTGGCAGGGATACGCTCCGAGTTAAGCAGTTCTTC.

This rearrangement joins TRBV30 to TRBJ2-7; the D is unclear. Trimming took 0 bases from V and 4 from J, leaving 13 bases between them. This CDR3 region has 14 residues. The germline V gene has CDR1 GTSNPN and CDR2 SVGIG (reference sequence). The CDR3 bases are TGTGCCTGGAGTGTACCAGGAAAGCCTTACGAGCAGTACTTC. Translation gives CAWSVPGKPYEQYF.

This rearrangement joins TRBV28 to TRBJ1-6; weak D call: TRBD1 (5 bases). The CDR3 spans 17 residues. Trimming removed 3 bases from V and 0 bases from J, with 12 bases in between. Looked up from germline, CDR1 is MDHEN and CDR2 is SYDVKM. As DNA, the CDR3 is TGTGCCAGCAGTTTTCTTACAGGACCCTCCTATAATTCACCCCTCCACTTT. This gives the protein CASSFLTGPSYNSPLHF.

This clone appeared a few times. DNA for the CDR3: TGCGCCAGCAGCCAAGAGATGGCCAAGAACTATGGCTACACCTTC. It specifies CASSQEMAKNYGYTF. This chain joins TRBV4-1 and TRBJ1-2; D ambiguous. The CDR3 covers 15 residues. V lost 0 bases to trimming and J lost 2 bases, with 10 bases between them. CDR1 MGHRA and CDR2 YSYEKL come from the germline V gene.

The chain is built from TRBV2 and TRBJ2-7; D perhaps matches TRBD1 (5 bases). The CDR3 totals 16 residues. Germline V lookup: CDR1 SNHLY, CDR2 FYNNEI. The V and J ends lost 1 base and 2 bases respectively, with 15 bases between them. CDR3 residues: CASSEEVWGSAYEQYF. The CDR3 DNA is TGTGCCAGCAGTGAAGAGGTCTGGGGCAGTGCCTACGAGCAGTACTTC.

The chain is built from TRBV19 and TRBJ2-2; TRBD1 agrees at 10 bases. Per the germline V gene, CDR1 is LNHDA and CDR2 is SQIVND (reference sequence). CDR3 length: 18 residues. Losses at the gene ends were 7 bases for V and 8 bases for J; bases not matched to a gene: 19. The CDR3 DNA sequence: TGTGCCAGTATCAATACCGGTGGGGGACAGGGGTCGTCTGGGGAGCTGTTTTTT. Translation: CASINTGGGQGSSGELFF.

CDR3 bases: TGTGCCAGCAGCTTAGCCACTAGCGGGAGTAAGAATGAGCAGTTCTTC. Protein: CASSLATSGSKNEQFF. The chain carries TRBV7-3 and TRBJ2-1; 11 bases line up with TRBD2. The CDR3 consists of 16 residues. Germline CDR1 reads SGHTA; CDR2 reads FQGTGA. Trimming at V came to 2 bases and at J to 7 bases, leaving 7 bases not matched to a gene. Together with reference TRBV7-3 and TRBJ2-1, the CDR3 gives the full variable domain: GAGVSQTPSNKVTEKGKYVELRCDPISGHTALYWYRQSLGQGPEFLIYFQGTGAADDSGLPNDRFFAVRPEGSVSTLKIQRTERGDSAVYLCASSLATSGSKNEQFFGPGTRLTVL.

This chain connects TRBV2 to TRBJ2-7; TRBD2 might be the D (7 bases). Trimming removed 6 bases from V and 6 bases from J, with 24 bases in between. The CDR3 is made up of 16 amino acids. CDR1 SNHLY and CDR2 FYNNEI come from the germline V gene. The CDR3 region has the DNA TGTGCCAGCAGCGAATACCTCATGGGAGGGGGGAGCGAGCAGTACTTC. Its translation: CASSEYLMGGGSEQYF.

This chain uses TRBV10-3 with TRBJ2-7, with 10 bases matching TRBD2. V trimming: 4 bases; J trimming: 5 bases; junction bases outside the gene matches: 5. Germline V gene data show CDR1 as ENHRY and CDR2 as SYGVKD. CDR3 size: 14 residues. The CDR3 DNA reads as TGTGCCATCAGTGGGATAGCGGGAGGTAACGAGCAGTACTTC. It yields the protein CAISGIAGGNEQYF.

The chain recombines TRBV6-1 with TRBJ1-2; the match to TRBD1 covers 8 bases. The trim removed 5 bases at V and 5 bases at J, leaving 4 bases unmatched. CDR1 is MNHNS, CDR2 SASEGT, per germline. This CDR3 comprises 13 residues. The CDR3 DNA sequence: TGTGCCAGCAGTCTGGACAGGGAATATGGCTACACCTTC. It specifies CASSLDREYGYTF.

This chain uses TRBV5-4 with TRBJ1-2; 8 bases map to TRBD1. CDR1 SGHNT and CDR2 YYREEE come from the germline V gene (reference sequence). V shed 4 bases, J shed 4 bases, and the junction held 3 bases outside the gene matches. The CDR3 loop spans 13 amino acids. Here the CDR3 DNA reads TGTGCCAGCAGCCAAACAGGGGGCTATGGCTACACCTTC. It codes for CASSQTGGYGYTF.

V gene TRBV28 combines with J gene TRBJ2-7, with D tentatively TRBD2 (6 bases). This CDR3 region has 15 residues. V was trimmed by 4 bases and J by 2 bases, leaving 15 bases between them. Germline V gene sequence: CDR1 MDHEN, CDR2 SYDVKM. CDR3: CASSSEGTATYEQYF. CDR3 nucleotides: TGTGCCAGCAGTTCGGAGGGGACGGCAACCTACGAGCAGTACTTC.

The DNA of the CDR3 is TGTGCCAGCAGCTTAACAACAAACACTGAAGCTTTCTTT. This translates into CASSLTTNTEAFF. The gene calls are TRBV7-3 and TRBJ1-1; D gene uncertain. With 0 bases removed from V and 2 bases from J, the gap between germline ends came to 4 bases. Germline CDR1 reads SGHTA; CDR2 reads FQGTGA. The CDR3 consists of 13 residues.